This entry lists 3 T cell receptor beta chains sequenced from one sample in a study of blood T cell repertoires in COVID-19. Assay used: immunoSEQ multiplex PCR; TCRdb lists only in-frame clones, some missing. The sample lists fewer than 20,000 clones, around nine tenths occurring once. What was sequenced was peripheral blood. The receptors stem from a human donor in a cohort sampled during active COVID-19.

This chain links TRBV4-2 with TRBJ2-3; TRBD2 agrees at 14 bases. Per the germline V gene, CDR1 is LGHNA and CDR2 is YNFKEQ. V lost 0 bases, J lost 1 base, and 6 bases stayed unmatched. CDR3 length: 19 amino acids. The DNA of the CDR3 is TGTGCCAGCAGCCAAGATGGACTAGCGGGGGGTCTTGGCACAGATACGCAGTATTTT. Translated: CASSQDGLAGGLGTDTQYF.

V is TRBV18 and J is TRBJ2-2; 10 bases map to TRBD1. Germline V gene lookup returns CDR1 KGHSH and CDR2 LQKENI. After removal of 3 bases from V and 6 bases from J, the junction contained 4 bases not matched to a gene. This CDR3 has 15 amino acids. The DNA of the CDR3 is TGTGCCAGCTCACCGACAGGGGGCGAGGCCGGGGAGCTGTTTTTT. It encodes CASSPTGGEAGELFF.

V is TRBV3-1 (or the pseudogene TRBV3-2) and J is TRBJ2-3; no firm D call. The germline V and J ends were trimmed by 4 bases and 1 base, with 12 bases remaining between them. CDR1 and CDR2 from the germline V gene are LGHDT and YNNKEL (reference sequence). This CDR3 contains 15 residues. CDR3 coding DNA: TGTGCCAGCAGCCCCTCCTGGCAGGGCACAGATACGCAGTATTTT. Its protein is CASSPSWQGTDTQYF.